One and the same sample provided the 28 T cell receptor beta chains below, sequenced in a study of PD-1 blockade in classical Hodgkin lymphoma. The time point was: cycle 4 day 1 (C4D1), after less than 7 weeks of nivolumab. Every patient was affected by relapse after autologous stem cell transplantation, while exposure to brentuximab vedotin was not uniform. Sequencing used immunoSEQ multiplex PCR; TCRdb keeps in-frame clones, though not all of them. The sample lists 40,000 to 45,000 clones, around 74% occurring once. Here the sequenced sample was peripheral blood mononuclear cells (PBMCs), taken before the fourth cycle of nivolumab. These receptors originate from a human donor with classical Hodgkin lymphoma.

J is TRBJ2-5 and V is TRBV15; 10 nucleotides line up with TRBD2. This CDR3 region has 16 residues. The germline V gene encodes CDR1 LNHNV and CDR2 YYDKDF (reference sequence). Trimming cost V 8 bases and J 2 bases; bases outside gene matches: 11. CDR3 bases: TGTGCCACCGCGGGAGCCAAGCGGGGGGGACAAGAGACCCAGTACTTC. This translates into CATAGAKRGGQETQYF.

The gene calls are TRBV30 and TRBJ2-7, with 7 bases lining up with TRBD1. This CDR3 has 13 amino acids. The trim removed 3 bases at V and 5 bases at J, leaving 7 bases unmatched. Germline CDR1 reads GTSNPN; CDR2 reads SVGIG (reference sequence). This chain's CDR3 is CAWSLGGLNEQYF. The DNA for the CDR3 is TGTGCCTGGAGCCTAGGGGGCTTGAACGAGCAGTACTTC.

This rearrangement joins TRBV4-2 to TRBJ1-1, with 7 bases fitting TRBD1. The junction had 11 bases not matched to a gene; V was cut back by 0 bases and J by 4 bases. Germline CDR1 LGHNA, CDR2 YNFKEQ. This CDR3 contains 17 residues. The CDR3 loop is CASSQDGRQGKATEAFF. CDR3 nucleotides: TGTGCCAGCAGCCAAGATGGGAGACAGGGAAAAGCCACTGAAGCTTTCTTT.

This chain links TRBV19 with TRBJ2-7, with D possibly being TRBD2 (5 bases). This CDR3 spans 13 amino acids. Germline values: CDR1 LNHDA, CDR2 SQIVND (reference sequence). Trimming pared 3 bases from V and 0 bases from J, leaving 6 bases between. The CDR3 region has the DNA TGTGCCAGTAGTATGGCGGGCTCCTACGAGCAGTACTTC. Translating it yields CASSMAGSYEQYF.

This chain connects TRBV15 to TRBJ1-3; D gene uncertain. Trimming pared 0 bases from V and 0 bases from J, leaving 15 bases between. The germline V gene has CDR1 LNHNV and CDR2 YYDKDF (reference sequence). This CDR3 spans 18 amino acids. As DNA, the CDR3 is TGTGCCACCAGCAGAGACCCCTCGGCGGGATACTCTGGAAACACCATATATTTT. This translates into CATSRDPSAGYSGNTIYF.

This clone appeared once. The CDR3 here is CASRYPYGEGNTEAFF. CDR3 in DNA: TGTGCCAGCAGGTACCCCTACGGGGAGGGGAACACTGAAGCTTTCTTT. The chain uses TRBV9 and TRBJ1-1; unclear D gene. This CDR3 comprises 16 residues. Trimming removed 5 bases from V and 1 base from J, with 18 bases in between. Per germline, CDR1 SGDLS and CDR2 YYNGEE.

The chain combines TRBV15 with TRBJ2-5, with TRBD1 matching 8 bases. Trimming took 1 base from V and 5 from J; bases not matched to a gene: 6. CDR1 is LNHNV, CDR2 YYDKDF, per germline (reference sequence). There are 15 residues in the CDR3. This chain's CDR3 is CATSRADREFETQYF. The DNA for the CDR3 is TGTGCCACCAGCAGAGCGGACAGGGAGTTTGAGACCCAGTACTTC.

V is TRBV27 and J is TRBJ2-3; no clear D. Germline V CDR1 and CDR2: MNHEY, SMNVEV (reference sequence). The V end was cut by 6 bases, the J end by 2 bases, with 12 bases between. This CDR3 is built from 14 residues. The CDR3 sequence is CASSDGAATDTQYF. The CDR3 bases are TGTGCCAGCAGCGACGGTGCCGCCACAGATACGCAGTATTTT.

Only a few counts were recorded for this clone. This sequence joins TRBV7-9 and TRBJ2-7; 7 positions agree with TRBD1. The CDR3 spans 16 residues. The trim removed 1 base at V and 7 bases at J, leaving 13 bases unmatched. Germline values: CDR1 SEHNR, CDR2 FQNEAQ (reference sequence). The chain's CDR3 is CASSLGPGTVSPEQYF. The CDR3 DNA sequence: TGTGCCAGCAGCTTAGGGCCCGGGACAGTCTCGCCGGAGCAGTACTTC.

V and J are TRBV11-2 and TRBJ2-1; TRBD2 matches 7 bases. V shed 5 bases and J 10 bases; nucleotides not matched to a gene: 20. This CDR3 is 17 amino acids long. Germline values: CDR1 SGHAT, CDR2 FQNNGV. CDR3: CASSPMISGDPYGEQFF. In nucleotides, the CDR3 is TGTGCCAGCAGCCCCATGATAAGCGGGGACCCCTACGGCGAGCAGTTCTTC.

Here the CDR3 reads CAWSTGTGSYEQYF. Written as DNA, the CDR3 is TGTGCCTGGAGTACCGGGACTGGGTCCTACGAGCAGTACTTC. The chain is built from TRBV30 and TRBJ2-7; TRBD2 might be the D (6 bases). CDR1 GTSNPN and CDR2 SVGIG come from the germline V gene (reference sequence). V gave up 2 bases and J gave up 1 base, with 12 bases separating them. The CDR3 covers 14 residues. The full variable domain, with the rest looked up from reference TRBV30 and TRBJ2-7, is SQTIHQWPATLVQPVGSPLSLECTVEGTSNPNLYWYRQAAGRGLQLLFYSVGIGQISSEVPQNLSASRPQDRQFILSSKKLLLSDSGFYLCAWSTGTGSYEQYFGPGTRLTVT.

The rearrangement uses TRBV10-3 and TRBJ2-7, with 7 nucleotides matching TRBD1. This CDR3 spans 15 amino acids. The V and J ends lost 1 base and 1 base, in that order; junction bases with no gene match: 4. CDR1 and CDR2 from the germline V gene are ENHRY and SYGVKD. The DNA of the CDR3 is TGTGCCATCAGTGAGTTGGAGACAGGGTCCTACGAGCAGTACTTC. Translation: CAISELETGSYEQYF.

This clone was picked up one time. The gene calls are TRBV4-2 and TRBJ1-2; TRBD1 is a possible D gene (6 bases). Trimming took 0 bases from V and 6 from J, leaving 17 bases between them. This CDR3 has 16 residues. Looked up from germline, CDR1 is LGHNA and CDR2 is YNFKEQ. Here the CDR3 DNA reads TGTGCCAGCAGCCAAGAAGGTTTCCAGGGGAGGGATGGCTACACCTTC. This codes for CASSQEGFQGRDGYTF.

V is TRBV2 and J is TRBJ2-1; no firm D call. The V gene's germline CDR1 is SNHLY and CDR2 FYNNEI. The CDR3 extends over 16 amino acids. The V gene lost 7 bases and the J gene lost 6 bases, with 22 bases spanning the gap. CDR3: CASNYNVGFTRNEQFF. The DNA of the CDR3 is TGTGCCAGCAATTATAACGTAGGCTTCACCCGCAATGAGCAGTTCTTC.

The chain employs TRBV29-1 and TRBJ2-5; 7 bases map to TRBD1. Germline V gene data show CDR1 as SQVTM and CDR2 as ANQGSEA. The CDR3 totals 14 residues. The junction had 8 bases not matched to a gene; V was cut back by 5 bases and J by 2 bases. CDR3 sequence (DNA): TGCAGCGTTTGGGGGACAGAGGTTCAAGAGACCCAGTACTTC. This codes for CSVWGTEVQETQYF.

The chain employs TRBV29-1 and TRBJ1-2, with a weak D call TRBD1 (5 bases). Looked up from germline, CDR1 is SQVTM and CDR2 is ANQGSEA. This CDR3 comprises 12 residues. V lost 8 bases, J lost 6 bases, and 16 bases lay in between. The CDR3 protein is CSTPGTRDGYTF. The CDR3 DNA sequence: TGCAGCACCCCCGGGACGCGGGATGGCTACACCTTC.

The CDR3 DNA sequence: TGCGCCAGCAGTCTGACAGGGGCCTACGAGCAGTACTTC. This encodes CASSLTGAYEQYF. This chain links TRBV5-1 with TRBJ2-7; 8 bases match TRBD1. This CDR3 spans 13 amino acids. V was clipped by 5 bases and J by 2 bases; unmatched bases: 3. Looked up from germline, CDR1 is SGHRS and CDR2 is YFSETQ.

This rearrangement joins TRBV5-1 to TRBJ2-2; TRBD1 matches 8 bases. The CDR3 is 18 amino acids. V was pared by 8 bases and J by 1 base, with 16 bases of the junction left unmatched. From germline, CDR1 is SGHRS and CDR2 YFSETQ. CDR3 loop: CASLLTTSTGENTGELFF. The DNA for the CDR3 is TGCGCCAGTCTATTGACTACATCGACAGGGGAGAACACCGGGGAGCTGTTTTTT.

The DNA of the CDR3 is TGTGCCAGCAGCTTGCTAGTTTCCTACAATGAGCAGTTCTTC. Its protein is CASSLLVSYNEQFF. V and J are TRBV5-4 and TRBJ2-1; unclear D gene. Germline V gene data show CDR1 as SGHNT and CDR2 as YYREEE (reference sequence). The CDR3 totals 14 residues. Trimming cost V 1 base and J 1 base, with 6 bases left between them. The full variable domain, its missing parts supplied by reference TRBV5-4 and TRBJ2-1, is ETGVTQSPTHLIKTRGQQVTLRCSSQSGHNTVSWYQQALGQGPQFIFQYYREEENGRGNFPPRFSGLQFPNYSSELNVNALELDDSALYLCASSLLVSYNEQFFGPGTRLTVL.

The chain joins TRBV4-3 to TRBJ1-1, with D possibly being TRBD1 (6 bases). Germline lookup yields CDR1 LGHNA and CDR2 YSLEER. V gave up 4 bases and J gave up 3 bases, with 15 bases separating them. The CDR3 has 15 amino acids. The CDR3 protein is CASSLGTLKDTEAFF. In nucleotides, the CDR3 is TGCGCCAGCAGCCTAGGGACACTGAAGGACACTGAAGCTTTCTTT.

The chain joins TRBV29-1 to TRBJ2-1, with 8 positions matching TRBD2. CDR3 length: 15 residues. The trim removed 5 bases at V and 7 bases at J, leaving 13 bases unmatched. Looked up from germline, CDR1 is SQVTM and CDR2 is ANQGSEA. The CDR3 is CSVPPRGGWGNEQFF. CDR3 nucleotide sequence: TGCAGCGTTCCGCCCCGGGGGGGATGGGGGAATGAGCAGTTCTTC.

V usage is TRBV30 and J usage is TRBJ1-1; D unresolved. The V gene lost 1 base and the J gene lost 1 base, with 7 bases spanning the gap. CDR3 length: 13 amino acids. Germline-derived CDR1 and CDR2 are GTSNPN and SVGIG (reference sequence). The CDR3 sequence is CAWSGEENTEAFF. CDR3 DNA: TGTGCCTGGAGTGGGGAGGAGAACACTGAAGCTTTCTTT. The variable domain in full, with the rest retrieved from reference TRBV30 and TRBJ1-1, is SQTIHQWPATLVQPVGSPLSLECTVEGTSNPNLYWYRQAAGRGLQLLFYSVGIGQISSEVPQNLSASRPQDRQFILSSKKLLLSDSGFYLCAWSGEENTEAFFGQGTRLTVV.

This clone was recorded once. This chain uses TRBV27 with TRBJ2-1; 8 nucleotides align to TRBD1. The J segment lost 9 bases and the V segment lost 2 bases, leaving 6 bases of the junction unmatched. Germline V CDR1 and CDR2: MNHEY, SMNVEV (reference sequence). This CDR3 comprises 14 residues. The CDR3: CASSLHQGAGEQFF. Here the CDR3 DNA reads TGTGCCAGCAGTTTACATCAGGGGGCTGGTGAGCAGTTCTTC.

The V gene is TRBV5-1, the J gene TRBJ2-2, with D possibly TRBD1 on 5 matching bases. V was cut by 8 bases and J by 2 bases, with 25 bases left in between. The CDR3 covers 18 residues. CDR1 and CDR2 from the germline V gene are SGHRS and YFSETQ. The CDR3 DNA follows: TGCGCCAGTCGGCTTCTTTACGGGCAGGGATTAAACACCGGGGAGCTGTTTTTT. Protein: CASRLLYGQGLNTGELFF. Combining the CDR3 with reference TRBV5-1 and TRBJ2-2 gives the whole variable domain KAGVTQTPRYLIKTRGQQVTLSCSPISGHRSVSWYQQTPGQGLQFLFEYFSETQRNKGNFPGRFSGRQFSNSRSEMNVSTLELGDSALYLCASRLLYGQGLNTGELFFGEGSRLTVL.

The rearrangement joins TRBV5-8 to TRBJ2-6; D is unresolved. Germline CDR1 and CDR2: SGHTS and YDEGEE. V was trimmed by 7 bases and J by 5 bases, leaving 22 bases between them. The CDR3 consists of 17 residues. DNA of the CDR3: TGTGCCAGCGTCTTGCTTCATCCACAAAGTCGGGCCAACGTCCTGACTTTC. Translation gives CASVLLHPQSRANVLTF.

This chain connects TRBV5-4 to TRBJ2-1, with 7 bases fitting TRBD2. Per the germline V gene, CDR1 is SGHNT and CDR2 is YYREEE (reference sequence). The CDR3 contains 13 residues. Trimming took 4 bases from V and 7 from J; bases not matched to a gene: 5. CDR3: CASSLTSRNEQFF. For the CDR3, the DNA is TGTGCCAGCAGCCTGACTAGCAGGAATGAGCAGTTCTTC.

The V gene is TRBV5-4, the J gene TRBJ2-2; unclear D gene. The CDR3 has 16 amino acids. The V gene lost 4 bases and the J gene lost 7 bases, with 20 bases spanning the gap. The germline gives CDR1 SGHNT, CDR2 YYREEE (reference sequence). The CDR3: CASSPSPPGSNGELFF. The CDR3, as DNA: TGTGCCAGCAGCCCTTCGCCTCCGGGTTCGAACGGGGAGCTGTTTTTT.

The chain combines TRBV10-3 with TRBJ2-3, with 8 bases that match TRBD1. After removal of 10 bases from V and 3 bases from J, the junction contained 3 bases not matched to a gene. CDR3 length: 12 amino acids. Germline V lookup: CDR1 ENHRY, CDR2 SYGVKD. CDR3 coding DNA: TGTGCCACCGACAGGGGTACAGATACGCAGTATTTT. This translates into CATDRGTDTQYF.